This entry describes one T cell receptor beta chain. This sample was taken from a study of sequential checkpoint blockade in melanoma. Study-level information: Randomization was 1:1 between first-line nivolumab→ipilimumab and ipilimumab→nivolumab. Each arm's sequence ended with maintenance nivolumab.

As to treatment: randomized to nivolumab then ipilimumab (arm A) or the reverse (arm B). Patients had received no earlier DNA-damaging chemotherapy. From thawed PBMCs, live CD3+CD8+ cells negative for CD19 and CD56 were sorted. Libraries were prepared by immunoSEQ multiplex PCR; TCRdb keeps only in-frame clonotypes and omits some of them. This repertoire shows roughly 18,000 clones, roughly 66% found once; its top ten account for about 19%. V gave up 5 bases and J gave up 12 bases, with 8 bases separating them. The CDR3 runs 11 residues. The V gene's germline CDR1 is MDHEN and CDR2 SYDVKM. This TCR derives from a human donor with melanoma. Source: CD8+ T cells sorted from blood (inferred from file names), taken from a patient given nivolumab and ipilimumab in sequence. This rearrangement joins TRBV28 to TRBJ1-6; no firm D call. CDR3 amino acids: CASSPGVPLHF. For the CDR3, the DNA is TGTGCCAGCAGTCCCGGAGTACCCCTCCACTTT.